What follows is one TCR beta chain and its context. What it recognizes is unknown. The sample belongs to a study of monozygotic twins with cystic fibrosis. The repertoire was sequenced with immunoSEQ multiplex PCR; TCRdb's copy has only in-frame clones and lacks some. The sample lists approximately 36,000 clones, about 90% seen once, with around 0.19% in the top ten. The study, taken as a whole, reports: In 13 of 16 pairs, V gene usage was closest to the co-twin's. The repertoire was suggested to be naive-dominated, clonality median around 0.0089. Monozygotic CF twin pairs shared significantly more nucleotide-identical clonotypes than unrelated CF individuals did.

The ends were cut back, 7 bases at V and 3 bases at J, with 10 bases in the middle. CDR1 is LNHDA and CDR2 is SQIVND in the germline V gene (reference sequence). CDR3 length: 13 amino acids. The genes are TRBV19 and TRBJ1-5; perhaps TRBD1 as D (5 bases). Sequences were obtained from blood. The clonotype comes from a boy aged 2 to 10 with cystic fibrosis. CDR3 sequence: CASNPGINQPQHF. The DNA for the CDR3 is TGTGCCAGTAACCCAGGGATCAATCAGCCCCAGCATTTT.